These 26 T cell receptor beta chains came from one sample sequenced in a study of T cells in Graves' hyperthyroidism and ophthalmopathy. TCR beta CDR3 regions were amplified from RNA transcripts. Using the HTBI primer set, a first-round RT-PCR was run on the TCR CDR3. Each CDR3 protein gets one entry after TCRdb re-called the multiplex PCR reads with MiXCR. In the table there are about 400,000 distinct CDR3 sequences, approximately 14% of which are singletons. The sequenced material came from blood. The receptors here all came from a woman under 30 with Graves' hyperthyroidism.

In this sample, this clonotype turned up many times. The chain is built from TRBV20-1 and TRBJ2-4; TRBD1 agrees at 8 bases. Germline V lookup: CDR1 DFQATT, CDR2 SNEGSKA (reference sequence). V shed 6 bases, J shed 0 bases, and the junction held 10 bases outside the gene matches. This CDR3 comprises 16 residues. The CDR3 coding sequence is TGCAGTGCCGCAAGTACAGGGGGGAGAGCCAAAAACATTCAGTACTTC. Amino acids: CSAASTGGRAKNIQYF.

This clonotype appeared a few times. The DNA for the CDR3 is TGCAGTGCTAGACATACCGGGACTAGCGCAGTTGGGGAGCTGTTTTTT. This codes for CSARHTGTSAVGELFF. The chain recombines TRBV20-1 with TRBJ2-2; TRBD2 matches 10 bases. The CDR3 sequence is 16 residues long. Germline trimming cut 2 bases from V and 8 bases from J; bases unmatched to any gene: 11. CDR1 and CDR2 (germline): DFQATT, SNEGSKA (reference sequence).

This clonotype was seen many times. The chain links TRBV28 to TRBJ2-6; maybe TRBD2 (6 bases). Trimming removed 7 bases at V and 0 bases at J, with 10 bases between. Per germline, CDR1 MDHEN and CDR2 SYDVKM. The CDR3 has 15 residues. The CDR3 nucleotides read TGTGCCAGCATTGGGGGGAGCTCTGGGGCCAACGTCCTGACTTTC. This gives the protein CASIGGSSGANVLTF.

This clonotype was observed many times. J is TRBJ1-1 and V is TRBV7-2, with a possible D match to TRBD1 (6 bases). The length of the CDR3 is 13 residues. V was pared by 4 bases and J by 1 base, with 7 bases between. Germline CDR1 SGHTA, CDR2 FQGNSA. CDR3 sequence (DNA): TGTGCCAGCAGCTCGGACAGGAACACTGAAGCTTTCTTT. It translates to CASSSDRNTEAFF.

The table lists this clonotype with many counts. The V call is TRBV20-1, the J call TRBJ1-6; 8 bases agree with TRBD1. CDR1 is DFQATT, CDR2 SNEGSKA, per germline (reference sequence). Unmatched junction bases numbered 5, after V lost 6 bases and J lost 7 bases. This CDR3 is 13 amino acids long. The CDR3 spells CSASRTGNSPLHF. For the CDR3, the DNA is TGCAGTGCCAGCAGGACAGGGAATTCACCCCTCCACTTT.

This clonotype was seen many times. The chain carries TRBV7-9 and TRBJ2-7, with D unresolved. Trimming left V 4 bases short and J 0 bases short, with 4 bases between. This CDR3 spans 12 amino acids. Germline V gives CDR1 SEHNR, CDR2 FQNEAQ (reference sequence). The CDR3 region has the DNA TGTGCCAGCAGCTCAAGCTCCTACGAGCAGTACTTC. It encodes CASSSSSYEQYF.

This clonotype was counted between two and nine times. The CDR3 nucleotides are TGTGCCACTAGGGACAGGGGGACAACTAATGAAAAACTGTTTTTT. This translates into CATRDRGTTNEKLFF. The chain employs TRBV19 and TRBJ1-4, with 11 bases fitting TRBD1. The CDR3 is made up of 15 amino acids. The V segment lost 10 bases and the J segment 0 bases; nucleotides outside the gene matches: 4. Germline V gives CDR1 LNHDA, CDR2 SQIVND (reference sequence).

This clonotype was seen many times. The V call is TRBV7-2, the J call TRBJ2-1, with 11 bases fitting TRBD2. The germline gives CDR1 SGHTA, CDR2 FQGNSA. Trimming took 6 bases from V and 7 from J; bases not matched to a gene: 8. The CDR3 has 15 residues. DNA of the CDR3: TGTGCCAGCAGGCAACTAGCGGGAGTAGCGAATGAGCAGTTCTTC. Translation: CASRQLAGVANEQFF.

This sequence joins TRBV2 and TRBJ1-1; D may be TRBD1 (6 bases). From germline, CDR1 is SNHLY and CDR2 FYNNEI. The CDR3 is 15 amino acids. The ends were cut back, 6 bases at V and 1 base at J, with 15 bases in the middle. The CDR3 region is CASRLQGLGNTEAFF. The CDR3 DNA sequence: TGTGCCAGCAGACTACAGGGCCTGGGGAACACTGAAGCTTTCTTT.

The sample holds many counts of this clonotype. The V call is TRBV2, the J call TRBJ1-3; D is unclear. CDR1 and CDR2 from the germline V gene are SNHLY and FYNNEI. This CDR3 is 11 amino acids long. With 5 bases removed from V and 7 bases from J, the gap between germline ends came to 6 bases. The CDR3 DNA follows: TGTGCCAGCAGTCGGAAGAACACCATATATTTT. The encoded protein is CASSRKNTIYF.

There are many counts of this clonotype. The chain is built from TRBV7-9 and TRBJ2-3; 10 bases line up with TRBD2. CDR3 length: 16 amino acids. Germline values: CDR1 SEHNR, CDR2 FQNEAQ (reference sequence). Trimming took 5 bases from V and 5 from J; bases not matched to a gene: 10. DNA for the CDR3: TGTGCCAGCAGCCCTTGGACTAGCGGATTAAGAGATACGCAGTATTTT. Its protein is CASSPWTSGLRDTQYF.

The chain carries TRBV5-6 and TRBJ1-2, with D uncertain. This CDR3 contains 18 residues. V was trimmed by 5 bases and J by 1 base, leaving 24 bases between them. Germline assignment: CDR1 SGHDT and CDR2 YYEEEE. CDR3 sequence (DNA): TGTGCCAGCAGGATAATACCGGGCCTTGGTGCGGGTAACTATGGCTACACCTTC. It encodes CASRIIPGLGAGNYGYTF.

The rearrangement joins TRBV24-1 to TRBJ1-5, with D maybe TRBD1 (6 bases). The CDR3 length is 14 residues. V lost 4 bases and J lost 7, with 13 bases in between. CDR1 KGHDR and CDR2 SFDVKD come from the germline V gene. CDR3 nucleotides: TGTGCCACCAGTGACACACAGGGAGGCCAGCCCCAGCATTTT. Translating it yields CATSDTQGGQPQHF.

The V and J genes are TRBV5-1 and TRBJ2-5, with 10 bases fitting TRBD1. CDR1 SGHRS and CDR2 YFSETQ come from the germline V gene. V lost 2 bases and J lost 7; bases outside the gene matches: 8. The CDR3 totals 15 residues. The CDR3 region has the DNA TGCGCCAGCAGCTTATCGGACAGGGGGGAAGGGACCCAGTACTTC. It codes for CASSLSDRGEGTQYF.

This clonotype came up once. The gene calls are TRBV4-2 and TRBJ2-1; unclear D gene. The V and J ends lost 4 bases and 0 bases respectively, with 13 bases between them. There are 16 residues in the CDR3. The germline CDR1 and CDR2 sequences are LGHNA and YNFKEQ. This chain's CDR3 is CASSPDSKSSYNEQFF. The CDR3 nucleotides read TGTGCCAGCAGCCCCGACTCGAAGAGCTCCTACAATGAGCAGTTCTTC.

This clonotype was counted many times. The chain is built from TRBV6-2 or TRBV6-3 and TRBJ2-3; 15 nucleotides align to TRBD2. V lost 7 bases to trimming and J lost 6 bases; unmatched junction nucleotides: 14. Looked up from germline, CDR1 is MNHEY and CDR2 is SVGEGT. The CDR3 has 18 residues. DNA for the CDR3: TGTGCCAGCAAAAGGACTAGCGGGAGGGCCATTCAGTCGGATACGCAGTATTTT. Translation gives CASKRTSGRAIQSDTQYF.

A word on this clonotype: A read error may produce the germline difference seen at one junction end. This chain links TRBV9 with TRBJ1-2; TRBD1 matches 8 bases. CDR1 SGDLS and CDR2 YYNGEE come from the germline V gene. The CDR3 sequence is 19 residues long. The CDR3 bases are TGTGCCAGCAGCGCCCACCCTGCCGACAGGGGCCGCACAAACTCTGGCTACACCTTC. This gives the protein CASSAHPADRGRTNSGYTF.

To note about this clonotype: An end of the junction does not agree with germline; a read error may underlie this. The rearrangement uses TRBV6-1 and TRBJ1-2; D gene ambiguous. Germline V gives CDR1 MNHNS, CDR2 SASEGT. The CDR3 is 13 residues long. CDR3 sequence reads: CANSKTDTYGYTF. The CDR3 DNA follows: TGTGCCAACAGTAAAACGGATACCTATGGCTACACCTTC.

The chain couples TRBV11-2 to TRBJ1-6; D unclear. V was cut by 4 bases and J by 7 bases, with 14 bases left in between. This CDR3 is built from 15 residues. Germline loops: CDR1 SGHAT, CDR2 FQNNGV. DNA for the CDR3: TGTGCCAGCAGCTCTGGACCCCGGGCCAATTCACCCCTCCACTTT. It is translated as CASSSGPRANSPLHF. Using reference TRBV11-2 and TRBJ1-6 for the parts outside the CDR3, the full variable domain is EAGVAQSPRYKIIEKRQSVAFWCNPISGHATLYWYQQILGQGPKLLIQFQNNGVVDDSQLPKDRFSAERLKGVDSTLKIQPAKLEDSAVYLCASSSGPRANSPLHFGNGTRLTVT.

Ten or more counts support this clonotype. The chain employs TRBV29-1 and TRBJ2-7; 10 bases align to TRBD1. This CDR3 spans 14 amino acids. The germline V gene has CDR1 SQVTM and CDR2 ANQGSEA. V shed 5 bases and J 2 bases; nucleotides not matched to a gene: 6. The CDR3 region is CSVWTGGKTYEQYF. CDR3 sequence (DNA): TGCAGCGTTTGGACAGGGGGTAAGACCTACGAGCAGTACTTC.

V gene TRBV4-1 combines with J gene TRBJ1-2, with D uncertain. Trimming stripped 0 bases from V and 4 bases from J, with 6 bases between. This CDR3 is 13 amino acids long. Germline assignment: CDR1 MGHRA and CDR2 YSYEKL. The CDR3 loop reads CASSQDMGYGYTF. CDR3 nucleotides: TGCGCCAGCAGCCAAGACATGGGCTATGGCTACACCTTC.

This clonotype was detected many times. This CDR3 reads CSARGYSYEQYF. CDR3 in DNA: TGCAGTGCTAGGGGATACAGCTACGAGCAGTACTTC. The chain combines TRBV20-1 with TRBJ2-7, with D hard to call. The germline CDR1 and CDR2 sequences are DFQATT and SNEGSKA (reference sequence). This CDR3 comprises 12 residues. V lost 3 bases and J 3 bases, leaving 9 bases between the germline ends.

This clonotype turned up a few times. The chain employs TRBV28 and TRBJ2-7, with D perhaps matching TRBD1 (6 bases). Trimming cost V 5 bases and J 0 bases, with 20 bases left between them. From germline, CDR1 is MDHEN and CDR2 SYDVKM. The CDR3 consists of 17 residues. DNA for the CDR3: TGTGCCAGCAGTCCGAACCGATTACGGGACAACTCCTACGAGCAGTACTTC. Protein: CASSPNRLRDNSYEQYF.

In this sample, this clonotype turned up many times. The rearrangement uses TRBV11-2 and TRBJ1-2; perhaps TRBD1 as D (5 bases). V was cut by 5 bases and J by 6 bases, with 13 bases left in between. CDR3 size: 13 residues. The germline V gene has CDR1 SGHAT and CDR2 FQNNGV. The CDR3 coding sequence is TGTGCCAGCAGCCCGAGGGACTTACATGGCTACACCTTC. Its protein product is CASSPRDLHGYTF.

In its sample, this clonotype was seen many times. The chain is built from TRBV2 and TRBJ2-1; weak D call: TRBD2 (5 bases). Germline CDR1 SNHLY, CDR2 FYNNEI. CDR3 size: 11 residues. V lost 2 bases to trimming and J lost 14 bases, with 10 bases between them. This CDR3 reads CASSEWKEEFF. The CDR3, as DNA: TGTGCCAGCAGTGAATGGAAGGAGGAGTTCTTC.

This clonotype was observed many times. The genes are TRBV7-3 and TRBJ2-1; the match to TRBD1 covers 8 bases. Looked up from germline, CDR1 is SGHTA and CDR2 is FQGTGA. V lost 6 bases to trimming and J lost 12 bases; unmatched junction nucleotides: 7. CDR3 length: 12 amino acids. CDR3 DNA sequence: TGTGCCAGCAGAAGTGACAGGGGAGGGCAGTTCTTC. This codes for CASRSDRGGQFF.